The 19 T cell receptor beta chains listed next were all sequenced from one sample in a study of blood T cell repertoires in COVID-19. TCRdb keeps only in-frame clones here, not all; method: immunoSEQ multiplex PCR. Of some 380,000 clones listed, over 75% are singletons. The specimen sequenced was PBMCs or T cells enriched from blood (not recorded which). The receptor source for this set is a man aged 30 to 45 who had recovered from COVID-19.

In its sample, this clone was seen a few times. The gene calls are TRBV7-3 and TRBJ1-1, with 7 nucleotides matching TRBD1. The ends lost 9 bases at V and 3 bases at J; junction bases unmatched: 10. The CDR3 length is 14 residues. The germline CDR1 and CDR2 sequences are SGHTA and FQGTGA. The CDR3 sequence is CASKRQGIDTEAFF. In nucleotides, the CDR3 is TGTGCCAGTAAGAGACAGGGTATTGACACTGAAGCTTTCTTT.

This chain connects TRBV30 to TRBJ1-2, with D uncertain. Germline V gives CDR1 GTSNPN, CDR2 SVGIG (reference sequence). V was pared by 7 bases and J by 1 base, with 22 bases between. This CDR3 comprises 16 residues. The DNA of the CDR3 is TGTGCCTTACAACCCGGGAGCCTGGGTCTTAACTATGGCTACACCTTC. Protein: CALQPGSLGLNYGYTF.

This clone was found a few times. J is TRBJ2-3 and V is TRBV6-4, with 14 bases aligning to TRBD2. The CDR3 spans 17 residues. The germline V gene has CDR1 MRHNA and CDR2 SNTAGT. The V gene end was trimmed by 0 bases and the J gene end by 1 base; junction bases not matched to a gene: 0. CDR3 DNA: TGTGCCAGCAGTGACTCGACTAGCGGGGGGGGCACAGATACGCAGTATTTT. This gives the protein CASSDSTSGGGTDTQYF.

This clone has just a few counts. This chain links TRBV5-1 with TRBJ1-3; D remains unclear. Trimming stripped 0 bases from V and 2 bases from J, with 6 bases between. The CDR3 covers 14 residues. Germline V gives CDR1 SGHRS, CDR2 YFSETQ. CDR3 sequence (DNA): TGCGCCAGCAGCTTGGATAGAACTGGAAACACCATATATTTT. Encoded protein: CASSLDRTGNTIYF.

Remarks on this clone: Other DNA sequences in the sample encode the same CDR3. The CDR3: CASKDSSGNTIYF. The CDR3, as DNA: TGCGCCAGCAAGGACAGCTCTGGAAACACCATATATTTT. The V call is TRBV5-1, the J call TRBJ1-3; D possibly corresponds to TRBD1 (6 bases). V was cut by 6 bases and J by 0 bases, with 7 bases left in between. This CDR3 is built from 13 residues. Germline CDR1 SGHRS, CDR2 YFSETQ. The variable domain in full, with the rest retrieved from reference TRBV5-1 and TRBJ1-3, is KAGVTQTPRYLIKTRGQQVTLSCSPISGHRSVSWYQQTPGQGLQFLFEYFSETQRNKGNFPGRFSGRQFSNSRSEMNVSTLELGDSALYLCASKDSSGNTIYFGEGSWLTVV.

The J gene is TRBJ1-5, the V gene TRBV5-1; the D is unclear. From germline, CDR1 is SGHRS and CDR2 YFSETQ. CDR3 length: 13 amino acids. Trimming left V 1 base short and J 5 bases short, with 7 bases between. The CDR3 nucleotides read TGCGCCAGCAGCTTGTCCGGGGATCAGCCCCAGCATTTT. It specifies CASSLSGDQPQHF.

The chain recombines TRBV13 with TRBJ2-7; TRBD1 matches at 7 bases. J was trimmed by 3 bases and V by 5 bases; bases with no gene match: 7. This CDR3 has 14 amino acids. Per the germline V gene, CDR1 is PRHDT and CDR2 is FYEKMQ (reference sequence). The CDR3 DNA reads TGTGCCAGCAGCACTGGACAGGCGGTCTACGAGCAGTACTTC. As protein: CASSTGQAVYEQYF.

The rearrangement uses TRBV6-1 and TRBJ1-1; D is ambiguous. CDR1 and CDR2 from the germline V gene are MNHNS and SASEGT. The CDR3 runs 14 residues. V gave up 6 bases and J gave up 3 bases, with 14 bases separating them. In DNA, the CDR3 is TGTGCCAGCAGCATTTTGGGAGCCGACACTGAAGCTTTCTTT. Protein product: CASSILGADTEAFF.

The chain uses TRBV11-3 and TRBJ2-7, with TRBD2 matching 7 bases. The CDR3 extends over 13 amino acids. The trim removed 5 bases at V and 6 bases at J, leaving 7 bases unmatched. Germline assignment: CDR1 SGHNT and CDR2 YENEEA. The CDR3 is CASSQVRGGEQYF. The CDR3 coding sequence is TGTGCCAGCAGCCAGGTGCGCGGGGGCGAGCAGTACTTC.

The chain employs TRBV5-4 and TRBJ2-2; weak D call: TRBD1 (6 bases). This CDR3 comprises 12 residues. V was trimmed by 3 bases and J by 8 bases, leaving 8 bases between them. Germline V gives CDR1 SGHNT, CDR2 YYREEE (reference sequence). CDR3 DNA: TGTGCCAGCAGCTCCGGACAGGGGGAGCTGTTTTTT. Translating gives CASSSGQGELFF.

The V and J genes are TRBV7-8 and TRBJ1-4, with 7 bases lining up with TRBD1. Germline loops: CDR1 SGHVS, CDR2 FQNEAQ. With V trimmed by 2 bases and J by 5 bases, 5 bases remained unmatched. The CDR3 extends over 15 amino acids. The CDR3 region has the DNA TGTGCCAGCAGCTTAACGACAGGGCAGAATGAAAAACTGTTTTTT. Its translation: CASSLTTGQNEKLFF. The full variable domain, completed using reference TRBV7-8 and TRBJ1-4, is GAGVSQSPRYKVAKRGQDVALRCDPISGHVSLFWYQQALGQGPEFLTYFQNEAQLDKSGLPSDRFFAERPEGSVSTLKIQRTQQEDSAVYLCASSLTTGQNEKLFFGSGTQLSVL.

The chain employs TRBV9 and TRBJ1-5; 7 bases map to TRBD1. Looked up from germline, CDR1 is SGDLS and CDR2 is YYNGEE. This CDR3 region has 14 residues. Trimming took 3 bases from V and 6 from J; bases not matched to a gene: 6. This chain's CDR3 is CASSDRGEGQPQHF. The CDR3 DNA follows: TGTGCCAGCAGCGACAGGGGAGAAGGTCAGCCCCAGCATTTT.

The V gene is TRBV4-1, the J gene TRBJ2-1; perhaps TRBD2 as D (6 bases). This CDR3 spans 16 amino acids. Germline V gives CDR1 MGHRA, CDR2 YSYEKL. Trimming took 1 base from V and 1 from J, leaving 11 bases between them. CDR3 residues: CASSQVGTGSYNEQFF. Here the CDR3 DNA reads TGCGCCAGCAGCCAAGTTGGGACTGGGTCCTACAATGAGCAGTTCTTC.

The gene calls are TRBV6-5 and TRBJ1-2; D gene ambiguous. The CDR3 is made up of 15 amino acids. CDR1 and CDR2 (germline): MNHEY, SVGAGI. Trimming pared 0 bases from V and 6 bases from J, leaving 14 bases between. Written as DNA, the CDR3 is TGTGCCAGCAGTTACTCGGTTTCCTCTGGAGATGGCTACACCTTC. It encodes CASSYSVSSGDGYTF.

The chain couples TRBV18 to TRBJ2-7; D unclear. V was pared by 3 bases and J by 5 bases, with 5 bases between. The CDR3 contains 11 residues. In germline, CDR1 is KGHSH, CDR2 LQKENI. The CDR3 loop is CASSPLDEQYF. The CDR3 coding sequence is TGTGCCAGCTCACCCCTTGACGAGCAGTACTTC.

This chain links TRBV4-2 with TRBJ1-2, with 7 positions matching TRBD1. This CDR3 spans 16 amino acids. Per germline, CDR1 LGHNA and CDR2 YNFKEQ. Trimming removed 2 bases from V and 1 base from J; junction bases left unmatched: 7. DNA of the CDR3: TGTGCCAGCAGCCAATATCTCCAGGGGGATAACTATGGCTACACCTTC. It encodes CASSQYLQGDNYGYTF.

V gene TRBV7-9 combines with J gene TRBJ1-1; D ambiguous. With 1 base removed from V and 2 bases from J, the gap between germline ends came to 8 bases. This CDR3 is 14 amino acids long. Germline values: CDR1 SEHNR, CDR2 FQNEAQ (reference sequence). CDR3 protein: CASSLDGSNTEAFF. The CDR3 DNA follows: TGTGCCAGCAGCTTAGATGGCAGTAACACTGAAGCTTTCTTT.

The count of this clone is one. The rearrangement uses TRBV7-9 and TRBJ2-7; no clear D gene. The CDR3 is made up of 15 amino acids. Germline V lookup: CDR1 SEHNR, CDR2 FQNEAQ (reference sequence). Trimming removed 1 base at V and 3 bases at J, with 13 bases between. DNA for the CDR3: TGTGCCAGCAGCTTAGGTCCTGAGGATAGCTACGAGCAGTACTTC. Its translation: CASSLGPEDSYEQYF.

The genes are TRBV4-1 and TRBJ1-2; D gene ambiguous. Deletions cut 2 bases from V and 3 bases from J, with 13 bases between. This CDR3 has 15 residues. Germline values: CDR1 MGHRA, CDR2 YSYEKL. Written as DNA, the CDR3 is TGCGCCAGCAGCCAAACAGTGGCTTGGGACTATGGCTACACCTTC. Its translation is CASSQTVAWDYGYTF.